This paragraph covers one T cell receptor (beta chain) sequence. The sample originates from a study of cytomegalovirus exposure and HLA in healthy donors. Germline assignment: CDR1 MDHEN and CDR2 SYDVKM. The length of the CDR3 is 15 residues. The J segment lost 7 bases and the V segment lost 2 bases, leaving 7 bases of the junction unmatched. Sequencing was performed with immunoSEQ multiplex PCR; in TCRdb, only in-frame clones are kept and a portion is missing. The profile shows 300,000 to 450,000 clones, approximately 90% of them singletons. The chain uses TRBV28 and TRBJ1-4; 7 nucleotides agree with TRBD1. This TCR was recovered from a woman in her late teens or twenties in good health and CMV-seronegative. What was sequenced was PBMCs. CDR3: CASSLDRPGGEKLFF. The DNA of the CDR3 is TGTGCCAGCAGTTTAGACAGGCCAGGGGGTGAAAAACTGTTTTTT. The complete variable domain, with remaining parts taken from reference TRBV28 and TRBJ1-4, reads DVKVTQSSRYLVKRTGEKVFLECVQDMDHENMFWYRQDPGLGLRLIYFSYDVKMKEKGDIPEGYSVSREKKERFSLILESASTNQTSMYLCASSLDRPGGEKLFFGSGTQLSVL.